The clone carrying this TCR beta chain came up a few times. The antigen is unknown. CDR3 size: 14 residues. The ends were cut back, 0 bases at V and 6 bases at J, with 12 bases in the middle. Germline V lookup: CDR1 SGHTA, CDR2 FQGTGA. This sample was included in a study of T cells in Graves' hyperthyroidism and ophthalmopathy. Study-level results: The blood repertoire included most of the expanded thyroid clonotypes above 0.001.

Ophthalmopathy patients showed a Clinical Activity Score of at least 3, NOSPECS grade of at least 4 and duration under 3 months. Fresh peripheral blood, approximately 9.7 ml, was the source of the PBMCs. The TCR beta CDR3 regions underwent amplification using RNA transcripts as the source. The study used the HTBI primer set for a first-round RT-PCR of the TCR CDR3. MiXCR, applied by TCRdb to the multiplex PCR reads, yields one record per CDR3 protein. The sample lists roughly 500,000 distinct CDR3 sequences; about 20% were seen once. Sequencing was performed on blood. The rearrangement links TRBV7-3 to TRBJ2-7; maybe TRBD1 (5 bases). This TCR was sampled from a woman aged 65 to 85 with Graves' ophthalmopathy. The CDR3 region is CASSLTSRVGEQYF. The CDR3 DNA follows: TGTGCCAGCAGCTTAACCAGCAGGGTCGGCGAGCAGTACTTC. Looking up the rest from reference TRBV7-3 and TRBJ2-7 gives the full variable domain: GAGVSQTPSNKVTEKGKYVELRCDPISGHTALYWYRQSLGQGPEFLIYFQGTGAADDSGLPNDRFFAVRPEGSVSTLKIQRTERGDSAVYLCASSLTSRVGEQYFGPGTRLTVT.